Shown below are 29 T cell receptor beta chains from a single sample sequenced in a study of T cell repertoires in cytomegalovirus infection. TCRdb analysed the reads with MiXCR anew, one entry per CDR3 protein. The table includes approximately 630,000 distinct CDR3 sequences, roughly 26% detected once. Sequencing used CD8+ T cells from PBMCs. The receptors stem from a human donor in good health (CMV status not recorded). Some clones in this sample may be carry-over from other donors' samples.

CDR3 DNA: TGTGCCACCTTCGGACAGACCCATGGCTACACCTTC. Translating gives CATFGQTHGYTF. This chain uses TRBV10-3 with TRBJ1-2, with D perhaps matching TRBD1 (6 bases). Trimming took 10 bases from V and 6 from J, leaving 15 bases between them. The germline CDR1 and CDR2 sequences are ENHRY and SYGVKD. The CDR3 extends over 12 amino acids.

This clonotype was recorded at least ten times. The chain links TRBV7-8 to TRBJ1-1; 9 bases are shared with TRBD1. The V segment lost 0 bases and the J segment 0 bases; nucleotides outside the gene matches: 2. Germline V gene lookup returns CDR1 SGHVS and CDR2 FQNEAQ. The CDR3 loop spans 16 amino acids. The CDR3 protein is CASSLAGQGVNTEAFF. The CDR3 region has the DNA TGTGCCAGCAGCTTAGCGGGACAGGGAGTGAACACTGAAGCTTTCTTT.

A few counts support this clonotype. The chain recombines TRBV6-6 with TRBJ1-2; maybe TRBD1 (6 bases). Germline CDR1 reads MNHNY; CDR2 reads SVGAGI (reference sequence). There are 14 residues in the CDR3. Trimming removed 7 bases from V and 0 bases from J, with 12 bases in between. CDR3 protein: CASTQGTSNYGYTF. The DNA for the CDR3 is TGTGCCAGCACCCAGGGGACTTCTAACTATGGCTACACCTTC.

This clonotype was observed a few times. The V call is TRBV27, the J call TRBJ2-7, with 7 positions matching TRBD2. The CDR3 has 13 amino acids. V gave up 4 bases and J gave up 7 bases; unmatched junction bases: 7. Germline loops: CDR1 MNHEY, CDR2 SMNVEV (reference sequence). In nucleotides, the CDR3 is TGTGCCAGCAGTTCTACTAGCGCGCGGGAGCAGTACGTC. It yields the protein CASSSTSAREQYV.

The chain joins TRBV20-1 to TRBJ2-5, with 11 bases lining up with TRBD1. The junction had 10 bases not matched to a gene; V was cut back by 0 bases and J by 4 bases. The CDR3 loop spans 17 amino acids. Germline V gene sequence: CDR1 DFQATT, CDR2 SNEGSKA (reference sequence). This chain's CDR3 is CSARDIPGQGVGETQYF. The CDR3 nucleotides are TGCAGTGCTAGAGATATACCGGGACAGGGGGTCGGAGAGACCCAGTACTTC.

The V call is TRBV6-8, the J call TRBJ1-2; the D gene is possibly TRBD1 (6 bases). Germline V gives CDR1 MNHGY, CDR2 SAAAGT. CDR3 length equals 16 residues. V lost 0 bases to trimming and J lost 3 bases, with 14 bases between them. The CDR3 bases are TGTGCCAGCAGTTACTCGAAATTTGCAGGGGACTATGGCTACACCTTC. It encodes CASSYSKFAGDYGYTF.

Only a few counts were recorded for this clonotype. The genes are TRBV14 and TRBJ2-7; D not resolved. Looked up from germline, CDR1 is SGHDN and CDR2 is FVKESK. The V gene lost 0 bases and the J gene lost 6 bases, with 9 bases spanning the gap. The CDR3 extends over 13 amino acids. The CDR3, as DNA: TGTGCCAGCAGCCAAGAGTGGGCCGGCGAGCAGTACTTC. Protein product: CASSQEWAGEQYF.

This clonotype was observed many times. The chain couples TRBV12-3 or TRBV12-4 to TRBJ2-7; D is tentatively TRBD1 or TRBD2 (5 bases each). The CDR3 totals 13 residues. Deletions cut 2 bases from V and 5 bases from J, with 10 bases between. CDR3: CASSLSGSHEQYF. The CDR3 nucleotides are TGTGCCAGCAGTTTATCAGGGAGCCACGAGCAGTACTTC.

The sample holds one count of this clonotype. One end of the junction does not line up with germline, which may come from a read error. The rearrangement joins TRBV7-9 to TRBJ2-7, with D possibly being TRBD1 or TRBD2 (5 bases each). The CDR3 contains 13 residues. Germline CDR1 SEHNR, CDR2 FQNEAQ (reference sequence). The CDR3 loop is CVSSLPGTHEQYF. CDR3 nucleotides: TGTGTCAGCAGCTTACCAGGGACCCACGAGCAGTACTTC.

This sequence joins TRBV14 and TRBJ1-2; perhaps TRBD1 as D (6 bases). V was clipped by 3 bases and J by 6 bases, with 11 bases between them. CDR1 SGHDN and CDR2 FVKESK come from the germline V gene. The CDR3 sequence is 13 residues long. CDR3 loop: CASSQTGQNGYTF. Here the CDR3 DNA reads TGTGCCAGCAGCCAGACCGGACAGAATGGCTACACCTTC.

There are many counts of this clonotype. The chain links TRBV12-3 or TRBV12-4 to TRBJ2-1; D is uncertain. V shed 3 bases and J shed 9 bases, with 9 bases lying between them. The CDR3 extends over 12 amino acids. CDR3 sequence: CASSFLLVEQFF. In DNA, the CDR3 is TGTGCCAGCAGTTTCTTACTGGTTGAGCAGTTCTTC.

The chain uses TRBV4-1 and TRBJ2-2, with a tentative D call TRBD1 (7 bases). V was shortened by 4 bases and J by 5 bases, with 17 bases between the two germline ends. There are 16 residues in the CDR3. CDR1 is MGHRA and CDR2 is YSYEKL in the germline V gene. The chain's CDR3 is CASSLRGAGGTGELFF. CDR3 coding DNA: TGCGCCAGCAGCCTACGTGGGGCAGGGGGGACCGGGGAGCTGTTTTTT.

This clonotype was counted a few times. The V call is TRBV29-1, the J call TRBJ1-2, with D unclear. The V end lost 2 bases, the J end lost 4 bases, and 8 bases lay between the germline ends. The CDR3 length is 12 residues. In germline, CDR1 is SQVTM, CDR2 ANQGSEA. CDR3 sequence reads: CSVEKGGYGYTF. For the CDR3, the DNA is TGCAGCGTTGAAAAGGGAGGCTATGGCTACACCTTC.

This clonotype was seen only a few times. The CDR3, as DNA: TGTGCCAGCAGCTTCCGGGGTTCACTTCCCAGGGGTGACACTGAAGCTTTCTTT. Translated: CASSFRGSLPRGDTEAFF. The chain joins TRBV7-8 to TRBJ1-1; tentatively, D is TRBD1 (6 bases). The V gene lost 3 bases and the J gene lost 3 bases, with 23 bases spanning the gap. CDR3 length: 18 residues. CDR1 is SGHVS and CDR2 is FQNEAQ in the germline V gene.

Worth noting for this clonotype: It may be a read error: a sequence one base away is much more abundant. In DNA, the CDR3 is TGTGCCAGCAGCTTATTCAGTATGGGCCCCGTCTTCTACAATGAGCAGTTCTTC. Amino acids: CASSLFSMGPVFYNEQFF. V is TRBV7-2 and J is TRBJ2-1, with D hard to call. Germline CDR1 SGHTA, CDR2 FQGNSA. The CDR3 runs to 18 residues. V lost 2 bases and J lost 3, with 20 bases in between.

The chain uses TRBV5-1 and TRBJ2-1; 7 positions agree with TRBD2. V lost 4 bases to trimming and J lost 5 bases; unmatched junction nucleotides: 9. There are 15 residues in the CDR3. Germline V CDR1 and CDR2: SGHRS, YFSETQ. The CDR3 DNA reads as TGCGCCAGCAGCCCCCGCGGGGGACCCCACAATGAGCAGTTCTTC. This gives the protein CASSPRGGPHNEQFF.

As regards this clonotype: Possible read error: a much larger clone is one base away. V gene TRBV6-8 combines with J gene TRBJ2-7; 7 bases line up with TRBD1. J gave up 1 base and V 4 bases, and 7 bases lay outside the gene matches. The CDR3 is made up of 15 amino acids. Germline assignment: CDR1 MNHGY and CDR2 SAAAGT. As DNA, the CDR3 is TGTGCCAGCAGTTCCTCGTCGGGACAGTCCTACGAGCAGTACTTC. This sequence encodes CASSSSSGQSYEQYF.

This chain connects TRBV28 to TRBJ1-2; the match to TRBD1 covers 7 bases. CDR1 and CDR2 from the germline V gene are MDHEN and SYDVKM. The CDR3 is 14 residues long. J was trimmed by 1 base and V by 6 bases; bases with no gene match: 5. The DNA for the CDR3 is TGTGCCAGCAGGGAGACAGGGAATAACTATGGCTACACCTTC. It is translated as CASRETGNNYGYTF.

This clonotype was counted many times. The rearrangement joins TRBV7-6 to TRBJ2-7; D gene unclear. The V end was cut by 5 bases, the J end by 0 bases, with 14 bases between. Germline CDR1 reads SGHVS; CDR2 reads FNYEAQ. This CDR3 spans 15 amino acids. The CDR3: CASSPEDGFSYEQYF. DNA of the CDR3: TGTGCCAGCAGCCCCGAGGACGGATTCTCCTACGAGCAGTACTTC.

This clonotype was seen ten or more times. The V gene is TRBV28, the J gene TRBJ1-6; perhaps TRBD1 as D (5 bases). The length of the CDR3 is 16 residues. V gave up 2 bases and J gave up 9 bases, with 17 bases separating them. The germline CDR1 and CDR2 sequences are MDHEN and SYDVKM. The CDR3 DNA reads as TGTGCCAGCAGTTTACGAGGGGCTCACGGAAGTTCACCCCTCCACTTT. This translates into CASSLRGAHGSSPLHF.

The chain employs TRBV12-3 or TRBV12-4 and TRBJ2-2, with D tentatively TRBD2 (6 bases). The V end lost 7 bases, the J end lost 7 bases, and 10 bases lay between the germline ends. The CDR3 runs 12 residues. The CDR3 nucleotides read TGTGCCAGCACCATGGGGGGCGGGGAGCTGTTTTTT. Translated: CASTMGGGELFF.

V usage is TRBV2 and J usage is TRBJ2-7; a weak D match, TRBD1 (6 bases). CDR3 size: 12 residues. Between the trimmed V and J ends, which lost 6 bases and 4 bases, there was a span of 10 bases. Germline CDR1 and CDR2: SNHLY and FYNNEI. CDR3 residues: CASRLQGYEQYF. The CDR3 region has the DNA TGTGCCAGCAGGCTACAGGGTTACGAGCAGTACTTC.

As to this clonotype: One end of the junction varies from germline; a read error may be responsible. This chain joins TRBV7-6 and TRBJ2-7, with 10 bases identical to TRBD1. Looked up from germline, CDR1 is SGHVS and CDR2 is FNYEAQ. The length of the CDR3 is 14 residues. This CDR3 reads CASSSGQGDYEQYF. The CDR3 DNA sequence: TGTGCTAGCAGCTCCGGACAGGGGGACTACGAGCAGTACTTC.

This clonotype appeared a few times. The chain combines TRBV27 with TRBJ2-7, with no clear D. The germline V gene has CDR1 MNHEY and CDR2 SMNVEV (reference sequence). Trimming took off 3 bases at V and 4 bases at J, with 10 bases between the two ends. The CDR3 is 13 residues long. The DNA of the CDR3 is TGTGCCAGCAGTTTTCAAGCCTCTTACGAGCAGTACTTC. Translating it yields CASSFQASYEQYF.

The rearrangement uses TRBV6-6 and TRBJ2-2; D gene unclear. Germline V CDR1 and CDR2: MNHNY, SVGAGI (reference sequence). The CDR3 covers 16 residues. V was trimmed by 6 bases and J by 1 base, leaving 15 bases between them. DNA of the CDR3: TGTGCCAGCAGCCGAAGGCCAAAGGGGAACACCGGGGAGCTGTTTTTT. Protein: CASSRRPKGNTGELFF.

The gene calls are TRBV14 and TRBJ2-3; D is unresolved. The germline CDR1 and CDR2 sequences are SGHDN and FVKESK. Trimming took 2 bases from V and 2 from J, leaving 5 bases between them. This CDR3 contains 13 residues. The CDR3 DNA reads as TGTGCCAGCAGCCAACGACCCACAGATACGCAGTATTTT. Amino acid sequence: CASSQRPTDTQYF.

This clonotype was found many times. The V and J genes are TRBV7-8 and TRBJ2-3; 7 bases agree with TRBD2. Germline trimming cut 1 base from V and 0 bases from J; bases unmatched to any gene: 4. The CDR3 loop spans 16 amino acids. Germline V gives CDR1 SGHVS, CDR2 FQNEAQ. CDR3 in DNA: TGTGCCAGCAGCTTAGATGGGGGGGGGAGCACAGATACGCAGTATTTT. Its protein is CASSLDGGGSTDTQYF.

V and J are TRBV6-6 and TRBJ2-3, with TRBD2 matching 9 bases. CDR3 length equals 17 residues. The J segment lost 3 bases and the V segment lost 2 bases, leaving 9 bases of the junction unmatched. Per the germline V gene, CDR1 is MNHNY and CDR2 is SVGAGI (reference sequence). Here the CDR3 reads CASSYAGGPFRTDTQYF. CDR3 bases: TGTGCCAGCAGTTACGCGGGGGGGCCTTTCCGTACAGATACGCAGTATTTT.

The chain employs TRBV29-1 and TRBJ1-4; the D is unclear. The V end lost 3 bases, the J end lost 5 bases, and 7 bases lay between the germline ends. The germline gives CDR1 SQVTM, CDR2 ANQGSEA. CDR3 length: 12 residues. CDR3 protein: CSVEWGNEKLFF. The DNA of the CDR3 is TGCAGCGTTGAGTGGGGAAATGAAAAACTGTTTTTT.